This T cell receptor (beta chain) was recovered during a study of shared clonotypes between healthy human individuals. For this clone: The sample has other DNA sequences that encode this CDR3 too.

The method was immunoSEQ multiplex PCR; TCRdb's version includes in-frame clones alone and lacks a portion of them. Here the sample spans roughly 2 million clones, less than 95% being singletons. The V segment lost 2 bases and the J segment 4 bases; nucleotides outside the gene matches: 2. The V gene's germline CDR1 is MNHEY and CDR2 SVGAGI. This CDR3 region has 15 residues. Naive CD8 cells, CD45RO-negative and positively selected for CCR7, excluded terminally differentiated effector memory CD45RA+ cells. Sequenced: naive CD8+ T cells sorted from blood. The TCR sequence derives from a man between 18 and 35 years old in good health. This sequence joins TRBV6-5 and TRBJ2-2, with 9 bases identical to TRBD1. DNA for the CDR3: TGTGCCAGCAGTTACGGGACAGGGCCCACCGGGGAGCTGTTTTTT. This encodes CASSYGTGPTGELFF.